This TCR beta chain appears in the sequencing data of a study of T cells in Graves' hyperthyroidism and ophthalmopathy. Study-wide context: The authors collected peripheral blood at initial diagnosis, before any treatment.

Germline V gene lookup returns CDR1 MNHNS and CDR2 SASEGT. This CDR3 comprises 13 residues. Trimming took 5 bases from V and 0 from J, leaving 8 bases between them. Uncontrolled infection, other autoimmune disease, pregnancy or lactation excluded patients. PBMCs were collected from an approximately 9.3 ml volume of fresh peripheral blood. This clonotype was detected many times. Researchers took RNA transcripts and amplified the TCR beta CDR3 regions from them. The study used the HTBI primer set for a first-round RT-PCR of the TCR CDR3. TCRdb analysed the multiplex PCR reads with MiXCR anew, one entry per CDR3 protein. Among around 500,000 distinct CDR3 sequences listed, roughly 15% were seen once.

The sequence was collected from a woman in her 40s with Graves' hyperthyroidism. The source material was blood. This chain joins TRBV6-1 and TRBJ2-7; D unclear. Written as DNA, the CDR3 is TGTGCCAGCAGTCCGCTAACCTCCTACGAGCAGTACTTC. Translation gives CASSPLTSYEQYF.